The sequence of this T cell receptor (beta chain) was determined in a study of cytomegalovirus exposure and HLA in healthy donors. Study-wide results and limits: In a later analysis, productive TCRs from donors in an Asian-associated ancestry cluster reportedly carried fewer N-insertions than the cohort mean.

In this sample, this clone turned up once. Its antigen is as yet unknown. Both 60 Vbeta primers and 13 Jbeta primers went into the PCR. As handled by the study authors: Later, some 79 million unique TCR beta chains were counted in an analysis, and roughly 11 million of them were shared. The data were produced by immunoSEQ multiplex PCR, yet TCRdb's version contains in-frame clones alone and is incomplete. V and J calls and clone size are those listed in that table; D and trimming were worked out from the DNA. Counted here are 200,000 or so clones, 70% to 85% occurring once; the ten biggest clones make up roughly 0.1%. This CDR3 spans 15 amino acids. CDR1 and CDR2 from the germline V gene are KGHSH and LQKENI.

The source of this sequence is a boy aged 2 to 10 in good health and CMV-seronegative. Sequenced material: PBMCs. V usage is TRBV18 and J usage is TRBJ1-3; D gene unclear. The J call is uncertain, as TRBJ2-2 better fits the DNA end. This chain's CDR3 is CASSALRGGDGELFF. The CDR3 nucleotides are TGTGCCAGCTCAGCGTTACGAGGCGGCGACGGGGAGCTGTTTTTT.